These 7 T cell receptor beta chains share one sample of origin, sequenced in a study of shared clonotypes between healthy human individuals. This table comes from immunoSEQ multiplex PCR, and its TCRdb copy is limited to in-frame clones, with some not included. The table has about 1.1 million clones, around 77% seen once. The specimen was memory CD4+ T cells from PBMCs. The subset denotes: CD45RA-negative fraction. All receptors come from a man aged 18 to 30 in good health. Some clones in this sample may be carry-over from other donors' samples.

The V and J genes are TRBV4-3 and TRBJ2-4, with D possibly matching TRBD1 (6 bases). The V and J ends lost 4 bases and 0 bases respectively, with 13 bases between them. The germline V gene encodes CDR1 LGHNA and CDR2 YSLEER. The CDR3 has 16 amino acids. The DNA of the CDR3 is TGCGCCAGCAGCCGCGGACAGAGCCTAGCCAAAAACATTCAGTACTTC. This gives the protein CASSRGQSLAKNIQYF.

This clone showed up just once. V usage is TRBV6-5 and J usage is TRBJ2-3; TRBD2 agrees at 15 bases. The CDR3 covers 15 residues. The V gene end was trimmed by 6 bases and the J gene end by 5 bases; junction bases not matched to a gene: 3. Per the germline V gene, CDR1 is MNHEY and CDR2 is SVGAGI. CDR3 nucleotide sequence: TGTGCCAGCAGCCAGGGACTAGCGGGGGGAGATACGCAGTATTTT. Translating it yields CASSQGLAGGDTQYF.

CDR3 in DNA: TGTGCCAGCAGTGAAGAGCGAGCACTATCCTACGAGCAGTACTTC. Protein: CASSEERALSYEQYF. The rearrangement joins TRBV6-1 to TRBJ2-7; D unresolved. The CDR3 consists of 15 residues. Trimming shortened V by 1 base and J by 1 base, and 11 bases separated the two germline ends. CDR1 and CDR2 from the germline V gene are MNHNS and SASEGT.

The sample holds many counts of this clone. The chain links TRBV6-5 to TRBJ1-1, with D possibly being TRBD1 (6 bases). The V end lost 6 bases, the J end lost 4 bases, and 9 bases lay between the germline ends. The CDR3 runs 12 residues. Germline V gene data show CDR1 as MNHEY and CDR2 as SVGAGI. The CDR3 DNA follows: TGTGCCAGCAGGCAAGGGGGCACTGAAGCTTTCTTT. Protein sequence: CASRQGGTEAFF.

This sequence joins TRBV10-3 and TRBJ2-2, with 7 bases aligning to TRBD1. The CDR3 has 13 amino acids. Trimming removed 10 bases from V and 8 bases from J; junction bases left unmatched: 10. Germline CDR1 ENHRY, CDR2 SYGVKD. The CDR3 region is CATGTADLGELFF. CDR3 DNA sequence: TGTGCCACCGGGACAGCAGACTTAGGGGAGCTGTTTTTT.

The CDR3 DNA reads as TGTGCCAGCAGCTTCCCTGACGGGGAGCTGTTTTTT. The encoded protein is CASSFPDGELFF. The V call is TRBV11-2, the J call TRBJ2-2; no definite D call. Looked up from germline, CDR1 is SGHAT and CDR2 is FQNNGV. CDR3 length: 12 amino acids. Trimming pared 3 bases from V and 7 bases from J, leaving 6 bases between.

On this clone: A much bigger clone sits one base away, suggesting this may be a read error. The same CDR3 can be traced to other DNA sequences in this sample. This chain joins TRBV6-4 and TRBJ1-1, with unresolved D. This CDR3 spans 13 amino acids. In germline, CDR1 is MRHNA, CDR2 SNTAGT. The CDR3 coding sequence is TGTGCCAGCAGTCCCACAGAGAACACTGAAGCCTTCTTT. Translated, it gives CASSPTENTEAFF.